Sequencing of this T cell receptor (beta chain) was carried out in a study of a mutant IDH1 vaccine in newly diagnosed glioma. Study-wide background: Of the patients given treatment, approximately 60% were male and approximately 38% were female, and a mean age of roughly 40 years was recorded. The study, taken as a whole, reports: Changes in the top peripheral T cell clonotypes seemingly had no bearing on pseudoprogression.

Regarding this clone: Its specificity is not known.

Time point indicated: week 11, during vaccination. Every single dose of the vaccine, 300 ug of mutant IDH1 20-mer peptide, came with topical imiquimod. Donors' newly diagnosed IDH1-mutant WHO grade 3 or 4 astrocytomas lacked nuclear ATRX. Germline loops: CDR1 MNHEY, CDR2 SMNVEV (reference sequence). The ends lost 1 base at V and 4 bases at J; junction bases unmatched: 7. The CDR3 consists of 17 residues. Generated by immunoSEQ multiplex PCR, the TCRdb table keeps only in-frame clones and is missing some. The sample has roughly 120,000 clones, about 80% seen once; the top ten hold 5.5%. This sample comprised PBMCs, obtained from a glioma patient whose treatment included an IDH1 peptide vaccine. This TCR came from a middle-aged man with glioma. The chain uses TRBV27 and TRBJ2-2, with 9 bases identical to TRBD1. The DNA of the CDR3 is TGTGCCAGCAGTTTATGGGGGGACAGGGCACCCACCGGGGAGCTGTTTTTT. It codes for CASSLWGDRAPTGELFF.